The 28 T cell receptor beta chains in this list originate from one sample, sequenced in a study of blood T cell repertoires in COVID-19. Generated by immunoSEQ multiplex PCR, the TCRdb table keeps only in-frame clones and is missing some. This table holds nearly 200,000 clones, about four fifths found once. The sequenced sample was peripheral blood. The source of these receptors is a woman in her 70s with active or convalescent COVID-19.

The chain recombines TRBV6-2 or TRBV6-3 with TRBJ2-3; 13 bases align to TRBD2. Germline V gene lookup returns CDR1 MNHEY and CDR2 SVGEGT. The CDR3 runs to 17 residues. The V gene end was trimmed by 6 bases and the J gene end by 6 bases; junction bases not matched to a gene: 12. The CDR3 is CASSSSGLAGRGDTQYF. CDR3 DNA sequence: TGTGCCAGCAGCTCCTCGGGACTAGCGGGACGAGGGGATACGCAGTATTTT.

This chain links TRBV25-1 with TRBJ2-2, with D perhaps TRBD2 (6 bases). The V end was cut by 3 bases, the J end by 6 bases, with 14 bases between. Germline V gives CDR1 MGHDK, CDR2 SYGVNS. This CDR3 has 15 amino acids. In DNA, the CDR3 is TGTGCCAGCAGTGAGACTAGAAAATTGGCCGGGGAGCTGTTTTTT. Translation: CASSETRKLAGELFF.

The CDR3 DNA reads as TGTGCCACCAGCAGAGTAGAGAACACTGAAGCTTTCTTT. Translation: CATSRVENTEAFF. The gene calls are TRBV15 and TRBJ1-1; no clear D gene. V lost 1 base to trimming and J lost 1 base, with 4 bases between them. The V gene's germline CDR1 is LNHNV and CDR2 YYDKDF (reference sequence). The CDR3 contains 13 residues.

The chain is built from TRBV5-1 and TRBJ2-2; D is perhaps TRBD2 (5 bases). CDR1 is SGHRS, CDR2 YFSETQ, per germline. Trimming took off 4 bases at V and 0 bases at J, with 10 bases between the two ends. The CDR3 has 15 amino acids. Here the CDR3 reads CASSGAAANTGELFF. CDR3 sequence (DNA): TGCGCCAGCAGCGGCGCAGCGGCGAACACCGGGGAGCTGTTTTTT.

The chain is built from TRBV19 and TRBJ2-7, with D possibly being TRBD1 (5 bases). Between the trimmed V and J ends, which lost 1 base and 9 bases, there was a span of 13 bases. This CDR3 is 13 amino acids long. CDR1 and CDR2 (germline): LNHDA, SQIVND (reference sequence). CDR3 loop: CASSIGQGPGQYF. The CDR3 coding sequence is TGTGCCAGTAGTATAGGCCAGGGCCCCGGGCAGTACTTC.

The rearrangement joins TRBV7-2 to TRBJ1-4; D is ambiguous. V lost 0 bases, J lost 1 base, and 12 bases lay in between. The germline V gene encodes CDR1 SGHTA and CDR2 FQGNSA. The CDR3 consists of 17 residues. The CDR3 bases are TGTGCCAGCAGCTTAGCTCTGTCTCGCAGAACTAATGAAAAACTGTTTTTT. Residues: CASSLALSRRTNEKLFF.

This clone was seen a few times. The rearrangement joins TRBV7-9 to TRBJ2-2; 13 nucleotides agree with TRBD2. J gave up 8 bases and V 7 bases, and 13 bases lay outside the gene matches. The CDR3 contains 17 residues. Germline V gene lookup returns CDR1 SEHNR and CDR2 FQNEAQ (reference sequence). CDR3 nucleotide sequence: TGTGCCAGCACACCCTCCCGGACTAGCGGGAGTTCTGGGGAGCTGTTTTTT. This codes for CASTPSRTSGSSGELFF.

This clone occurred once. This sequence joins TRBV28 and TRBJ2-7, with 14 bases identical to TRBD2. In germline, CDR1 is MDHEN, CDR2 SYDVKM. V shed 7 bases, J shed 6 bases, and the junction held 17 bases outside the gene matches. The CDR3 consists of 18 residues. In nucleotides, the CDR3 is TGTGCCAGCACCAAGCGGTGGGGGACTAGCGGGAGTCTTCCCGAGCAGTACTTC. It translates to CASTKRWGTSGSLPEQYF.

This clone was observed a few times. The V call is TRBV5-1, the J call TRBJ1-6, with unresolved D. CDR3 size: 14 residues. Germline V gene sequence: CDR1 SGHRS, CDR2 YFSETQ. Trimming removed 0 bases from V and 9 bases from J, with 10 bases in between. The CDR3 loop is CASSLEAGSSPLHF. The CDR3, as DNA: TGCGCCAGCAGCTTGGAGGCAGGAAGTTCACCCCTCCACTTT.

This sequence joins TRBV12-3 or TRBV12-4 and TRBJ2-3; no clear D gene. The CDR3 covers 13 residues. The ends were cut back, 1 base at V and 4 bases at J, with 6 bases in the middle. The CDR3 protein is CASSLGAADTQYF. For the CDR3, the DNA is TGTGCCAGCAGTTTAGGGGCCGCAGATACGCAGTATTTT.

A note on this clone: A junction boundary mismatches the germline segment, possibly from a read error. This sequence joins TRBV24-1 and TRBJ1-2; 8 bases are a match to TRBD1. This CDR3 comprises 13 residues. The germline gives CDR1 KGHDR, CDR2 SFDVKD. CDR3 nucleotides: TGTGCCACCGCACTGACAGGGGCGCCAAAGAAGCACTTC. Protein product: CATALTGAPKKHF.

This rearrangement joins TRBV25-1 to TRBJ2-7; D might be TRBD1 (6 bases). CDR3 length equals 16 residues. V was clipped by 1 base and J by 5 bases, with 18 bases between them. Germline V gene sequence: CDR1 MGHDK, CDR2 SYGVNS. CDR3 sequence (DNA): TGTGCCAGCAGTGAATCCAGGGGTCTCAGTCATGACGAGCAGTACTTC. This gives the protein CASSESRGLSHDEQYF.

The chain recombines TRBV5-1 with TRBJ2-5, with a possible D match to TRBD2 (5 bases). CDR1 is SGHRS and CDR2 is YFSETQ in the germline V gene. The CDR3 covers 14 residues. Trimming cost V 4 bases and J 5 bases, with 15 bases left between them. The CDR3 loop is CASSPEAGSETQYF. The DNA for the CDR3 is TGCGCCAGCAGCCCTGAGGCGGGTTCGGAGACCCAGTACTTC.

Note on this clone: The junction departs from the called germline gene at one end, perhaps through a read error. The J gene is TRBJ2-5, the V gene TRBV6-6, with D possibly matching TRBD1 (6 bases). The CDR3 length is 13 residues. Germline V gene data show CDR1 as MNHNY and CDR2 as SVGAGI (reference sequence). As DNA, the CDR3 is TGTGCCAGCAGCTTGACAGGAAAAGAGACCCGGTACTTC. Protein: CASSLTGKETRYF.

This clone was seen a handful of times. The V and J genes are TRBV12-5 and TRBJ2-2; 10 nucleotides match TRBD1. J gave up 4 bases and V 6 bases, and 5 bases lay outside the gene matches. Germline lookup yields CDR1 LGHNT and CDR2 FRNRAP. The CDR3 totals 15 residues. This chain's CDR3 is CASGDRGRATGELFF. For the CDR3, the DNA is TGTGCTAGTGGAGACAGGGGGCGGGCCACCGGGGAGCTGTTTTTT.

A single count supports this clone. The chain couples TRBV27 to TRBJ2-7, with D maybe TRBD2 (5 bases). The CDR3 loop spans 15 amino acids. The germline V and J ends were trimmed by 2 bases and 3 bases, with 14 bases remaining between them. CDR1 and CDR2 (germline): MNHEY, SMNVEV (reference sequence). CDR3 amino acids: CASSLKSGVYYEQYF. CDR3 DNA: TGTGCCAGCAGTTTAAAATCCGGGGTCTACTACGAGCAGTACTTC.

This chain connects TRBV2 to TRBJ1-4; a weak D match, TRBD1 (5 bases). The V end was cut by 3 bases, the J end by 4 bases, with 12 bases between. This CDR3 has 15 residues. The germline CDR1 and CDR2 sequences are SNHLY and FYNNEI. The CDR3: CASSDWAGYNEKLFF. CDR3 nucleotides: TGTGCCAGCAGTGATTGGGCAGGGTATAATGAAAAACTGTTTTTT. The full variable domain, completed using reference TRBV2 and TRBJ1-4, is EPEVTQTPSHQVTQMGQEVILRCVPISNHLYFYWYRQILGQKVEFLVSFYNNEISEKSEIFDDQFSVERPDGSNFTLKIRSTKLEDSAMYFCASSDWAGYNEKLFFGSGTQLSVL.

This rearrangement joins TRBV14 to TRBJ2-7; TRBD2 matches 10 bases. Germline V CDR1 and CDR2: SGHDN, FVKESK. The V segment lost 3 bases and the J segment 0 bases; nucleotides outside the gene matches: 11. This CDR3 spans 18 amino acids. This CDR3 reads CASSQMGRGLATSYEQYF. The CDR3 nucleotides read TGTGCCAGCAGCCAGATGGGGCGGGGACTAGCGACCTCCTACGAGCAGTACTTC. Using reference TRBV14 and TRBJ2-7 for the parts outside the CDR3, the full variable domain is EAGVTQFPSHSVIEKGQTVTLRCDPISGHDNLYWYRRVMGKEIKFLLHFVKESKQDESGMPNNRFLAERTGGTYSTLKVQPAELEDSGVYFCASSQMGRGLATSYEQYFGPGTRLTVT.

The V and J genes are TRBV3-1 (or the pseudogene TRBV3-2) and TRBJ2-7; 11 bases map to TRBD2. The CDR3 is made up of 18 amino acids. Per the germline V gene, CDR1 is LGHDT and CDR2 is YNNKEL (reference sequence). The V and J ends lost 4 bases and 6 bases, in that order; junction bases with no gene match: 17. The DNA of the CDR3 is TGTGCCAGCAGCCTCTCAGATAGCGGGAGGGCCTTAAACGCCGAGCAGTACTTC. Translating it yields CASSLSDSGRALNAEQYF.

This clone was detected only once. The chain joins TRBV19 to TRBJ2-1; TRBD2 matches 8 bases. CDR1 and CDR2 from the germline V gene are LNHDA and SQIVND (reference sequence). The V gene end was trimmed by 1 base and the J gene end by 0 bases; junction bases not matched to a gene: 5. This CDR3 has 17 amino acids. CDR3 sequence: CASSIGVSGSSYNEQFF. The CDR3 bases are TGTGCCAGTAGTATAGGCGTCAGCGGGAGCTCCTACAATGAGCAGTTCTTC.

The chain has TRBV2 and TRBJ2-1; D possibly corresponds to TRBD1 (5 bases). V shed 6 bases and J shed 8 bases, with 14 bases lying between them. The CDR3 is made up of 13 amino acids. From germline, CDR1 is SNHLY and CDR2 FYNNEI. Written as DNA, the CDR3 is TGTGCCAGCAGGTTTCCAGACAGCGATGAGCAGTTCTTC. This codes for CASRFPDSDEQFF.

The chain uses TRBV18 and TRBJ2-7; TRBD1 matches 8 bases. The CDR3 extends over 16 amino acids. After removal of 3 bases from V and 6 bases from J, the junction contained 13 bases not matched to a gene. The germline V gene has CDR1 KGHSH and CDR2 LQKENI. Here the CDR3 DNA reads TGTGCCAGCTCACCGTTCGGGACAGGTGGGGTGGGCGAGCAGTACTTC. Protein product: CASSPFGTGGVGEQYF.

Only a few counts were recorded for this clone. This chain connects TRBV9 to TRBJ2-2, with D possibly TRBD1 on 6 matching bases. CDR3 length equals 15 residues. CDR1 and CDR2 (germline): SGDLS, YYNGEE. V lost 3 bases and J lost 1, with 10 bases in between. The CDR3 region has the DNA TGTGCCAGCAGCGGCCGACAGGTGAACACCGGGGAGCTGTTTTTT. It translates to CASSGRQVNTGELFF.

V and J are TRBV7-9 and TRBJ2-2; TRBD2 matches at 7 bases. The ends lost 3 bases at V and 1 base at J; junction bases unmatched: 5. Germline V gene lookup returns CDR1 SEHNR and CDR2 FQNEAQ (reference sequence). This CDR3 spans 16 amino acids. CDR3 sequence (DNA): TGTGCCAGCAGCTTGGGGCTAGCGGAGAACACCGGGGAGCTGTTTTTT. Its protein product is CASSLGLAENTGELFF.

The V gene is TRBV2, the J gene TRBJ1-2; 7 bases are a match to TRBD1. Germline lookup yields CDR1 SNHLY and CDR2 FYNNEI. The J segment lost 4 bases and the V segment lost 6 bases, leaving 8 bases of the junction unmatched. CDR3 length equals 14 residues. CDR3 DNA: TGTGCCAGCAGCCACCTAGACAGGGTCTATGGCTACACCTTC. Encoded protein: CASSHLDRVYGYTF.

This rearrangement joins TRBV6-4 to TRBJ1-4; TRBD1 matches 7 bases. CDR3 length: 14 amino acids. V shed 6 bases, J shed 2 bases, and the junction held 3 bases outside the gene matches. CDR1 and CDR2 from the germline V gene are MRHNA and SNTAGT. CDR3 in DNA: TGTGCCAGCAGCCCGACAGGGACTAATGAAAAACTGTTTTTT. This sequence encodes CASSPTGTNEKLFF.

Concerning this clone: This same CDR3 is encoded by further DNA sequences in the sample. This chain connects TRBV7-9 to TRBJ2-7, with 16 bases fitting TRBD2. This CDR3 region has 17 residues. The V and J ends lost 1 base and 2 bases, in that order; junction bases with no gene match: 2. Germline V gives CDR1 SEHNR, CDR2 FQNEAQ (reference sequence). Written as DNA, the CDR3 is TGTGCCAGCAGCTTAGGTGGGACTAGCGGGAGGGCCTACGAGCAGTACTTC. It translates to CASSLGGTSGRAYEQYF.

The V and J genes are TRBV5-1 and TRBJ2-2; 10 bases are shared with TRBD2. With 4 bases clipped from V and 4 bases from J, the junction kept 4 bases outside the gene matches. Germline V gene lookup returns CDR1 SGHRS and CDR2 YFSETQ. The CDR3 length is 15 residues. The CDR3 loop reads CASSKGLASTGELFF. The CDR3, as DNA: TGCGCCAGCAGCAAGGGACTAGCGAGCACCGGGGAGCTGTTTTTT.